A single sample gave rise to the 19 T cell receptor beta chains below, sequenced in a study of radiotherapy plus CTLA-4 blockade in lung cancer. Sequencing used immunoSEQ multiplex PCR; TCRdb keeps in-frame clones, though not all of them. The sample includes about 27,000 clones, 65% to 85% of them seen just once. The sequencing used peripheral blood, collected from a patient treated with radiotherapy plus ipilimumab. These receptors were obtained from a human donor with non-small cell lung cancer who had stable disease on radiotherapy plus ipilimumab.

CDR3 nucleotides: TGTGCCACCTCCCTAGGAGATACGCAGTATTTT. This sequence encodes CATSLGDTQYF. The chain employs TRBV10-3 and TRBJ2-3; D is ambiguous. The germline V gene encodes CDR1 ENHRY and CDR2 SYGVKD. Trimming pared 10 bases from V and 5 bases from J, leaving 10 bases between. The CDR3 totals 11 residues.

The V and J genes are TRBV19 and TRBJ2-5; 11 bases agree with TRBD1. CDR1 LNHDA and CDR2 SQIVND come from the germline V gene (reference sequence). The CDR3 consists of 15 residues. The ends lost 0 bases at V and 4 bases at J; junction bases unmatched: 1. The CDR3 is CASSIEDRGRETQYF. The CDR3 DNA is TGTGCCAGTAGTATAGAGGACAGGGGGCGAGAGACCCAGTACTTC.

This clone was seen just once. J is TRBJ2-5 and V is TRBV7-6, with TRBD2 matching 8 bases. This CDR3 has 16 amino acids. Germline lookup yields CDR1 SGHVS and CDR2 FNYEAQ. V was pared by 1 base and J by 4 bases, with 8 bases of the junction left unmatched. This CDR3 is CASSLVGRAGRETQYF. Written as DNA, the CDR3 is TGTGCCAGCAGCTTAGTCGGGAGGGCCGGACGAGAGACCCAGTACTTC.

The chain carries TRBV2 and TRBJ2-1; D possibly matches TRBD1 or TRBD2 (5 bases each). The germline V gene encodes CDR1 SNHLY and CDR2 FYNNEI. The CDR3 runs to 14 residues. The V gene lost 7 bases and the J gene lost 7 bases, with 17 bases spanning the gap. CDR3 protein: CASTEGLTLNEQFF. CDR3 sequence (DNA): TGTGCCAGCACCGAGGGGTTGACTTTGAATGAGCAGTTCTTC. The full variable domain, completed using reference TRBV2 and TRBJ2-1, is EPEVTQTPSHQVTQMGQEVILRCVPISNHLYFYWYRQILGQKVEFLVSFYNNEISEKSEIFDDQFSVERPDGSNFTLKIRSTKLEDSAMYFCASTEGLTLNEQFFGPGTRLTVL.

The chain employs TRBV18 and TRBJ2-7; TRBD1 is a possible D gene (5 bases). The V gene's germline CDR1 is KGHSH and CDR2 LQKENI. V lost 5 bases and J 8 bases, leaving 16 bases between the germline ends. The CDR3 length is 13 residues. CDR3 nucleotides: TGTGCCAGCTCATTAAGGGGTTTGTACAAGCAGTACTTC. Amino acid sequence: CASSLRGLYKQYF.

This clone was observed a few times. This sequence joins TRBV19 and TRBJ2-4; 7 bases match TRBD2. Trimming removed 7 bases from V and 0 bases from J; junction bases left unmatched: 9. This CDR3 contains 16 residues. Looked up from germline, CDR1 is LNHDA and CDR2 is SQIVND (reference sequence). The CDR3 is CASTPTGGLAKNIQYF. The CDR3 nucleotides read TGTGCCAGTACCCCCACGGGGGGTCTAGCCAAAAACATTCAGTACTTC.

The chain uses TRBV19 and TRBJ2-5; 7 bases are shared with TRBD2. J gave up 5 bases and V 5 bases, and 8 bases lay outside the gene matches. Germline V gives CDR1 LNHDA, CDR2 SQIVND (reference sequence). The CDR3 totals 14 residues. As DNA, the CDR3 is TGTGCCAGTAGTGAAACTAGCGTCTTGGAGACCCAGTACTTC. This encodes CASSETSVLETQYF.

The chain uses TRBV7-2 and TRBJ2-1; 12 nucleotides line up with TRBD2. V dropped 4 bases and J dropped 7; count of bases not matched to a gene: 5. The CDR3 runs 15 residues. Germline assignment: CDR1 SGHTA and CDR2 FQGNSA. The CDR3 protein is CASSSSSGRANEQFF. DNA of the CDR3: TGTGCCAGCAGCTCCTCTAGCGGGAGGGCGAATGAGCAGTTCTTC.

V gene TRBV7-9 combines with J gene TRBJ2-1, with TRBD2 matching over 7 bases. In germline, CDR1 is SEHNR, CDR2 FQNEAQ (reference sequence). V lost 3 bases and J lost 10; bases outside the gene matches: 18. This CDR3 spans 17 amino acids. The CDR3 nucleotides read TGTGCCAGCAGCTTGTTAGCGGGCCGCCTGGCCCCATTCGAGCAGTTCTTC. This gives the protein CASSLLAGRLAPFEQFF.

The V and J genes are TRBV27 and TRBJ1-5; D is possibly TRBD1 (5 bases). Germline assignment: CDR1 MNHEY and CDR2 SMNVEV (reference sequence). The CDR3 contains 14 residues. The germline V and J ends were trimmed by 5 bases and 11 bases, with 19 bases remaining between them. CDR3 amino acids: CASSPHAGTWAQHF. Here the CDR3 DNA reads TGTGCCAGCAGTCCTCACGCCGGGACGTGGGCCCAGCATTTT.

CDR3 nucleotides: TGTGCCAGCAGCGTAGGGAAGGGGACAGCTTTCTTT. Its protein is CASSVGKGTAFF. The V gene is TRBV9, the J gene TRBJ1-1; D is perhaps TRBD1 (5 bases). This CDR3 contains 12 residues. Germline lookup yields CDR1 SGDLS and CDR2 YYNGEE. Trimming stripped 0 bases from V and 10 bases from J, with 10 bases between.

This clone has a handful of counts. CDR3: CASSKDPDPKNTEAFF. As DNA, the CDR3 is TGTGCCAGCAGCAAAGATCCAGACCCTAAAAACACTGAAGCTTTCTTT. The chain links TRBV21-1 to TRBJ1-1. TRBV21-1 corresponds to a pseudogene. This CDR3 is built from 16 residues.

The rearrangement joins TRBV12-1 to TRBJ2-5; the D call TRBD1 from the table was never checked on the DNA. TRBV12-1 is flagged as a pseudogene. The CDR3 length is 20 residues. The CDR3 is CASSFEGWGDRDRVQETQYF. CDR3 nucleotide sequence: TGTGCCAGCAGCTTTGAAGGCTGGGGGGACCGGGACAGGGTTCAAGAGACCCAGTACTTC.

The chain employs TRBV10-3 and TRBJ2-2, with unresolved D. The V gene's germline CDR1 is ENHRY and CDR2 SYGVKD. The CDR3 consists of 11 residues. Trimming took 11 bases from V and 0 from J, leaving 4 bases between them. CDR3 sequence: CAASNTGELFF. The CDR3 bases are TGTGCCGCCTCGAACACCGGGGAGCTGTTTTTT.

On this clone itself: At one boundary the junction diverges from the germline segment, which might be a read error. The J gene is TRBJ2-7, the V gene TRBV11-3, with 9 bases that match TRBD1. CDR1 and CDR2 (germline): SGHNT, YENEEA. This CDR3 is 15 amino acids long. The CDR3 DNA sequence: TGTGCCAGCACCTTAGAGGCGAGGGACAGGGACGAGCAGTACTTC. Encoded protein: CASTLEARDRDEQYF.

V is TRBV9 and J is TRBJ2-3, with 7 bases identical to TRBD2. Germline CDR1 reads SGDLS; CDR2 reads YYNGEE. The V and J ends lost 3 bases and 6 bases, in that order; junction bases with no gene match: 1. The CDR3 spans 12 residues. CDR3 amino acids: CASSAGGDTQYF. The CDR3 DNA follows: TGTGCCAGCAGCGCCGGGGGGGATACGCAGTATTTT.

The chain combines TRBV7-2 with TRBJ2-2, with a weak D call TRBD2 (5 bases). CDR1 and CDR2 (germline): SGHTA, FQGNSA. V was pared by 2 bases and J by 0 bases, with 10 bases between. CDR3 size: 16 residues. CDR3 sequence: CASSLKSSSNTGELFF. CDR3 bases: TGTGCCAGCAGCTTAAAGTCTAGCTCGAACACCGGGGAGCTGTTTTTT. Looking up the rest from reference TRBV7-2 and TRBJ2-2 gives the full variable domain: GAGVSQSPSNKVTEKGKDVELRCDPISGHTALYWYRQSLGQGLEFLIYFQGNSAPDKSGLPSDRFSAERTGGSVSTLTIQRTQQEDSAVYLCASSLKSSSNTGELFFGEGSRLTVL.

The chain couples TRBV6-1 to TRBJ2-1; the match to TRBD2 covers 8 bases. The V gene's germline CDR1 is MNHNS and CDR2 SASEGT. J was trimmed by 0 bases and V by 2 bases; bases with no gene match: 0. The CDR3 is 15 amino acids. The CDR3 sequence: CASSELAGSYNEQFF. The CDR3 coding sequence is TGTGCCAGCAGTGAACTAGCGGGCTCCTACAATGAGCAGTTCTTC.

The chain carries TRBV18 and TRBJ2-5; 9 nucleotides agree with TRBD1. Germline lookup yields CDR1 KGHSH and CDR2 LQKENI. Trimming cost V 3 bases and J 1 base; bases outside gene matches: 9. This CDR3 has 17 residues. The CDR3 sequence: CASSPIGTGRAQETQYF. CDR3 DNA: TGTGCCAGCTCACCCATCGGGACAGGGCGAGCCCAAGAGACCCAGTACTTC.